These 6 T cell receptor beta chains came from one sample sequenced in a study of blood T cells in healthy people across ages. With a J-beta primer mix and a sample-barcoded 5' primer, a second PCR ran about 6 to 11 cycles. TCRdb reprocessed the 5' RACE reads with MiXCR, giving one entry per CDR3 protein. This sample has approximately 730,000 distinct CDR3 sequences, with approximately 53% found just once. The sample taken for sequencing was blood. The receptor set was obtained from a man older than 75 in good health.

A few counts support this clonotype. This chain links TRBV5-1 with TRBJ2-7, with 10 bases aligning to TRBD2. CDR1 and CDR2 (germline): SGHRS, YFSETQ. V gave up 0 bases and J gave up 3 bases; unmatched junction bases: 6. This CDR3 spans 16 amino acids. The CDR3 reads CASSLGSSGSIYEQYF. The CDR3 DNA follows: TGCGCCAGCAGCTTGGGGTCTAGCGGGAGCATCTACGAGCAGTACTTC.

This clonotype was detected a few times. The chain recombines TRBV27 with TRBJ2-7, with TRBD1 as a possible D gene (5 bases). Germline assignment: CDR1 MNHEY and CDR2 SMNVEV (reference sequence). The germline V and J ends were trimmed by 5 bases and 2 bases, with 10 bases remaining between them. This CDR3 contains 13 residues. CDR3 coding DNA: TGTGCCAGCAGTCCAGGGTCCCCCTACGAGCAGTACTTC. As protein: CASSPGSPYEQYF.

Of note for this clonotype: Relative to the germline gene, one junction end is altered; a read error may explain this. The rearrangement links TRBV7-9 to TRBJ2-1; D perhaps matches TRBD1 (6 bases). The germline V gene has CDR1 SEHNR and CDR2 FQNEAQ (reference sequence). This CDR3 comprises 15 residues. The CDR3 sequence: CASSPQGSSYNGQFF. The DNA of the CDR3 is TGTGCCAGCAGCCCTCAGGGGAGCTCCTACAATGGGCAGTTCTTC.

Regarding this clonotype: It is likely a read error, because the conserved phenylalanine at the end of the CDR3 is missing. The chain uses TRBV4-1 and TRBJ2-7, with 10 bases lining up with TRBD2. The germline gives CDR1 MGHRA, CDR2 YSYEKL. The V and J ends lost 0 bases and 3 bases, in that order; junction bases with no gene match: 2. The length of the CDR3 is 15 residues. CDR3 sequence (DNA): TGCGCCAGCAGCCAAGAACTAGCGGGACTCTACGAGCAGTACTAC. Its translation is CASSQELAGLYEQYY.

The V gene is TRBV7-2, the J gene TRBJ2-5, with 11 bases identical to TRBD2. The CDR3 loop spans 17 amino acids. The junction had 8 bases not matched to a gene; V was cut back by 4 bases and J by 1 base. Looked up from germline, CDR1 is SGHTA and CDR2 is FQGNSA. CDR3 in DNA: TGTGCCAGCAGCTCCACGTCACTAGCGGGAGCCCAAGAGACCCAGTACTTC. This sequence encodes CASSSTSLAGAQETQYF.

This clonotype was counted between two and nine times. V usage is TRBV20-1 and J usage is TRBJ2-3; perhaps TRBD2 as D (5 bases). This CDR3 is built from 14 residues. Germline loops: CDR1 DFQATT, CDR2 SNEGSKA (reference sequence). With 0 bases removed from V and 14 bases from J, the gap between germline ends came to 21 bases. The CDR3 DNA is TGCAGTGCTAGAGATACGAGGGAATGGGGATACGCGTATTTT. Its translation is CSARDTREWGYAYF.